A single count supports the clone carrying this T cell receptor (beta chain). Its target is not known. The library targeted TCRbeta and was prepared with unique molecular identifiers. TCRdb re-derived calls from the PCR reads in MiXCR, one entry per CDR3 protein. Of more than 200,000 distinct CDR3 sequences in the sample, roughly a quarter are singletons; the top ten hold 4% to 5.5%. The CDR3 is made up of 12 amino acids. Trimming cost V 10 bases and J 11 bases, with 20 bases left between them. Germline V CDR1 and CDR2: ENHRY, SYGVKD. The sample comes from a study of T-cell reconstitution after alpha-beta-depleted transplantation in children. Study outcomes and limitations: Elevated TCRbeta diversity at day 60 was traced, in some patients, to surviving recipient T cells and thymic progenitors. Diversity and T-cell counts at one year after transplant derived mostly from new T cells.

The chain is built from TRBV10-3 and TRBJ1-1; maybe TRBD1 (6 bases). The sequencing here drew on PBMCs, mostly from graft donor cells, taken 360 days after TCRalphabeta/CD19-depleted stem cell transplant. This clonotype originated in a female patient between 2 and 15 years old who had a stem cell transplant for congenital amegakaryocytic thrombocytopenia, so the T cells may come from the graft donor. The CDR3 is CATTNGDTTAFF. As DNA, the CDR3 is TGTGCCACCACTAATGGGGACACAACGGCTTTCTTT.